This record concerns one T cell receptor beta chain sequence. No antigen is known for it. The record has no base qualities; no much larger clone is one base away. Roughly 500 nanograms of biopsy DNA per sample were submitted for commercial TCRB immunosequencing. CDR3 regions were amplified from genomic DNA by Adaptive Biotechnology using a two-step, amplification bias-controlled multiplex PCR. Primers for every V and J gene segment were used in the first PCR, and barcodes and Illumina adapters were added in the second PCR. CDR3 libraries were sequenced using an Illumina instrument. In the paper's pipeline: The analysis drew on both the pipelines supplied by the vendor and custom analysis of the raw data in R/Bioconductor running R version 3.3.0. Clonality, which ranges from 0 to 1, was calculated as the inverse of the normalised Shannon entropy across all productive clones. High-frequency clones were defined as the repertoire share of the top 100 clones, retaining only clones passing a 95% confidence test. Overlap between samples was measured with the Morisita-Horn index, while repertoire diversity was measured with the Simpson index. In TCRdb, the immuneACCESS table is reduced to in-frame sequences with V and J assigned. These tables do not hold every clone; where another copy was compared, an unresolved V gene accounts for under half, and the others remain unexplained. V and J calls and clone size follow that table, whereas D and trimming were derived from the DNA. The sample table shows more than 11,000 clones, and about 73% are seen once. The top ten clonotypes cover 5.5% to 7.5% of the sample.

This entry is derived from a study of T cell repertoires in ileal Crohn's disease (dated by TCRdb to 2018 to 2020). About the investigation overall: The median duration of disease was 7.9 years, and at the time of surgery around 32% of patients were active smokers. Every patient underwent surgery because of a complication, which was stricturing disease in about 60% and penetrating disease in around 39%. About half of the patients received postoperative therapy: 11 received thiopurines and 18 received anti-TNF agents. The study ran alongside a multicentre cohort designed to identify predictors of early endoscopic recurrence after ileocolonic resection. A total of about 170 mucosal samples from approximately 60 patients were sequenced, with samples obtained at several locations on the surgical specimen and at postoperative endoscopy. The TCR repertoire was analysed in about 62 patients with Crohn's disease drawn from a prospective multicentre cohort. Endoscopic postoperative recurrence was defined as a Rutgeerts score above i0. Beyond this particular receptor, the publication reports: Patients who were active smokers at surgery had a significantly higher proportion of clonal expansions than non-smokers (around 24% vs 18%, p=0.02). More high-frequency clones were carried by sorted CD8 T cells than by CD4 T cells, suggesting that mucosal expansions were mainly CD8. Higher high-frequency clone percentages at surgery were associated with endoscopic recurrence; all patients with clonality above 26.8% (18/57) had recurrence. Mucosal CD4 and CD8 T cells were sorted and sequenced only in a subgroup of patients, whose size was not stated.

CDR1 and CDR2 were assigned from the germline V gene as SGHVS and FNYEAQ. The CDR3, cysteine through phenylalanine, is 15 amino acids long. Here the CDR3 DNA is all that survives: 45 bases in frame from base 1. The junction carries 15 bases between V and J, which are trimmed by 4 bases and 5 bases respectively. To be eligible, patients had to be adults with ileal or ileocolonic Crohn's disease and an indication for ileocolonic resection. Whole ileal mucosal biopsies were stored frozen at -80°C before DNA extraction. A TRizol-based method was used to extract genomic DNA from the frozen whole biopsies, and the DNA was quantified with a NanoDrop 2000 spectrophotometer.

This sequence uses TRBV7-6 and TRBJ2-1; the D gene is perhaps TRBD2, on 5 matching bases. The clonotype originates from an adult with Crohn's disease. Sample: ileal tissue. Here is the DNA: TGTGCCAGCAGCTCGTACCGAGGGCGGGACAATGAGCAGTTCTTC. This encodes CASSSYRGRDNEQFF.